The T cell receptor beta chain described here comes from a study of cytomegalovirus exposure and HLA in healthy donors. Overall study findings and caveats: Later work showed greater clonal expansion in HLA-associated TCR beta chains than in equally common others.

Each donor's status was that of a healthy bone marrow donor. Donors counted as nominally healthy when sampled, yet unrecorded immune exposures were likely. Both 60 Vbeta primers and 13 Jbeta primers went into the PCR. Sequencing was performed with immunoSEQ multiplex PCR; in TCRdb, only in-frame clones are kept and a portion is missing. This sample's clone table lists 50,000 or so clones. Worth noting for this clone: Its antigen is undetermined.

This TCR derives from a woman aged 18-29 years in good health and CMV-seronegative. Sequences were obtained from PBMCs.

The CDR3 nucleotides are TGTGCCTGGGGCCGACAGGTCCTCACTGAAGCTTTCTTT. The encoded protein is CAWGRQVLTEAFF. The V and J genes are TRBV30 and TRBJ1-1; perhaps TRBD1 as D (6 bases). Trimming stripped 5 bases from V and 4 bases from J, with 14 bases between. This CDR3 spans 13 amino acids. In germline, CDR1 is GTSNPN, CDR2 SVGIG (reference sequence).